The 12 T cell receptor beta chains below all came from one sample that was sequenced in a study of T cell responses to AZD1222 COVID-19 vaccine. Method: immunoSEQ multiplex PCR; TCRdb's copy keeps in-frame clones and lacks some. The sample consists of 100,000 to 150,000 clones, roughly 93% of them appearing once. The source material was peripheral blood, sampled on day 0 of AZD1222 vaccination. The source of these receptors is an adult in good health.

The CDR3 reads CASSRTPSSGQPQHF. The CDR3 bases are TGTGCCAGCAGCCGGACACCCTCCAGCGGTCAGCCCCAGCATTTT. The chain joins TRBV3-1 (or the pseudogene TRBV3-2) to TRBJ1-5; possible D gene TRBD1, 5 bases. Trimming removed 4 bases from V and 6 bases from J, with 16 bases in between. This CDR3 has 15 residues. Germline CDR1 reads LGHDT; CDR2 reads YNNKEL (reference sequence).

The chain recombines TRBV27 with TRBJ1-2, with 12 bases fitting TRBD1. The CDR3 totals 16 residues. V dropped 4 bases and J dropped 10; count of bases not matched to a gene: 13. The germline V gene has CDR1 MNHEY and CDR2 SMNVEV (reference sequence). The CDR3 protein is CASSSSMGTGGVDYTF. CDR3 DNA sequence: TGTGCCAGCAGTTCGTCCATGGGGACAGGGGGCGTCGACTACACCTTC.

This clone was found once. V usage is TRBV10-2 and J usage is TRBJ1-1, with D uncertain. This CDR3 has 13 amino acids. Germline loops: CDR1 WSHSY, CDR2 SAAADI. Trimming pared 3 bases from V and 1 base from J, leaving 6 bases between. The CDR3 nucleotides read TGCGCCAGCAGTGATATGGCGAACACTGAAGCTTTCTTT. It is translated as CASSDMANTEAFF.

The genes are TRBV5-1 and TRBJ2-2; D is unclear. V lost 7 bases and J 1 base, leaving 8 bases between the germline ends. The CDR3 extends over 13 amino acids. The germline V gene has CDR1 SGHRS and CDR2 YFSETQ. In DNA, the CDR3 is TGCGCCAGCGAAGGGTTGAACACCGGGGAGCTGTTTTTT. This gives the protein CASEGLNTGELFF.

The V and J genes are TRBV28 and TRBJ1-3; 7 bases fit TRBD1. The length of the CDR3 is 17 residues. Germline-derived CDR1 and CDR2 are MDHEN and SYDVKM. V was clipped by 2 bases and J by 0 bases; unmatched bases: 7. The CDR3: CASSLPGQPISGNTIYF. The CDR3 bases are TGTGCCAGCAGTTTACCGGGACAGCCAATCTCTGGAAACACCATATATTTT.

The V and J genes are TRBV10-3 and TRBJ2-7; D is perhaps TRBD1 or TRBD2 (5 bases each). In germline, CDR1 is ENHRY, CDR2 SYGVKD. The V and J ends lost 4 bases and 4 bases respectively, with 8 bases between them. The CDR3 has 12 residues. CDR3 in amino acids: CAISGGVYEQYF. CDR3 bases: TGTGCCATCAGTGGAGGGGTATACGAGCAGTACTTC.

The CDR3 loop is CASSPGLAGSEQFF. The CDR3 bases are TGCGCCAGCAGCCCTGGTCTAGCGGGAAGTGAGCAGTTCTTC. V and J are TRBV4-1 and TRBJ2-1, with TRBD2 matching over 9 bases. V shed 4 bases, J shed 9 bases, and the junction held 7 bases outside the gene matches. Germline values: CDR1 MGHRA, CDR2 YSYEKL. This CDR3 comprises 14 residues.

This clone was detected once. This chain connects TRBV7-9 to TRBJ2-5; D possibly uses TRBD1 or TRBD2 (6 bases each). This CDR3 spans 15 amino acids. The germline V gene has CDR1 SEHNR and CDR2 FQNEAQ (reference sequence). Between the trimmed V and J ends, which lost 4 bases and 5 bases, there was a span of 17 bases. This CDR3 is CASSYVQGGGETQYF. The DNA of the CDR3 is TGTGCCAGCAGCTATGTACAGGGTGGAGGGGAGACCCAGTACTTC.

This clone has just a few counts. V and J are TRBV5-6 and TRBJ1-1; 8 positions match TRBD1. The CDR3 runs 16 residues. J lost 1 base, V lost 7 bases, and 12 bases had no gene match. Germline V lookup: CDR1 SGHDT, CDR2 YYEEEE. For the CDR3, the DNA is TGTGCCAGCGGACGTCACGTGGACAGGGCGAACACTGAAGCTTTCTTT. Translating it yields CASGRHVDRANTEAFF.

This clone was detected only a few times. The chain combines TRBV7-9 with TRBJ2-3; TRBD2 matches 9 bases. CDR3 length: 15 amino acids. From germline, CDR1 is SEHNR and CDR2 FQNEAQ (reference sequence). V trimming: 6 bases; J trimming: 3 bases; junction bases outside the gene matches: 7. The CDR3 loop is CASRTGLASTDTQYF. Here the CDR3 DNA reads TGTGCCAGCAGAACCGGACTAGCGAGTACAGATACGCAGTATTTT.

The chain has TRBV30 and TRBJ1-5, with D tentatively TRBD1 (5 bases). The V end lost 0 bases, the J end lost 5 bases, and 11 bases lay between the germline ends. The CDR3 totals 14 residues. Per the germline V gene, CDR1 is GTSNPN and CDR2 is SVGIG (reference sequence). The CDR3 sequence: CAWSVSDIYQPQHF. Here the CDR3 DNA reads TGTGCCTGGAGTGTTTCGGACATTTATCAGCCCCAGCATTTT.

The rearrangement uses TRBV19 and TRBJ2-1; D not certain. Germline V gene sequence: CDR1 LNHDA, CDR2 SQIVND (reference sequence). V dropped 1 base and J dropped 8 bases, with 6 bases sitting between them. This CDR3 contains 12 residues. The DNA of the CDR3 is TGTGCCAGTAGTATAGGAGAGTATGAGCAGTTCTTC. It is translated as CASSIGEYEQFF.